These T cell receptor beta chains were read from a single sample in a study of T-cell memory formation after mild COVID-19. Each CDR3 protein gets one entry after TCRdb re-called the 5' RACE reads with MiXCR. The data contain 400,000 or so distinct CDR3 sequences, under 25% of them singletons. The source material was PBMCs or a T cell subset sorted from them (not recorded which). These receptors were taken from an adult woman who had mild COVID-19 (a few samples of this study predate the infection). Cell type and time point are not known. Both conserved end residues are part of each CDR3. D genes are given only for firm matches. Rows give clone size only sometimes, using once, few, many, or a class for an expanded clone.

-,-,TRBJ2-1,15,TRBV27,TGTGCCAGCGTCGTCGGAGGGGGGGGCGAGAATGAGCAGTTCTTC,CASVVGGGGENEQFF
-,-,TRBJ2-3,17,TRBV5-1,TGCGCCAGCAGCTTGGAATGGACCCCCGCGAGCACAGATACGCAGTATTTT,CASSLEWTPASTDTQYF
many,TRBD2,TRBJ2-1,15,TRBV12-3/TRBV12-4,TGTGCCAGCAGTTTTTCTAGCGGGGGGTACAATGAGCAGTTCTTC,CASSFSSGGYNEQFF
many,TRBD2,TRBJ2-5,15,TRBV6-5,TGTGCCAGCAGTTACTCGGCTAGCGGCCAAGAGACCCAGTACTTC,CASSYSASGQETQYF
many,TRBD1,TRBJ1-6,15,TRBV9,TGTGCCAGCAGCTACCGGGACAGGGTCGGCTCACCCCTCCACTTT,CASSYRDRVGSPLHF
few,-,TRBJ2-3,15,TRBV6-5,TGTGCCAGCAGTTACGCGGGACAGAACACAGATACGCAGTATTTT,CASSYAGQNTDTQYF
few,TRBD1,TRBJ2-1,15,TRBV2,TGTGCCAGCAGTCCGGACAGGGGGCACGTGAATGAGCAGTTCTTC,CASSPDRGHVNEQFF
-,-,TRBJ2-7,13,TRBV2,TGTGCCAGCAGTGGGCAGGGGGGCTACGAGCAGTACTTC,CASSGQGGYEQYF
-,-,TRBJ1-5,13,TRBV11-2,TGTGCCAGCAGCTTTTCGCCCTATCAGCCCCAGCATTTT,CASSFSPYQPQHF
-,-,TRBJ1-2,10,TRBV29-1,TGCAGCGTCGTGGAGAGTGGCTACACCTTC,CSVVESGYTF
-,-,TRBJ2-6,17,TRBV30,TGTGCCTGGGCTAGACCCAAGGCGCTCTCTGGGGCCAACGTCCTGACTTTC,CAWARPKALSGANVLTF
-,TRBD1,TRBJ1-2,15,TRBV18,TGTGCCAGCTCATCCGACAGGGAATTTAACTATGGCTACACCTTC,CASSSDREFNYGYTF
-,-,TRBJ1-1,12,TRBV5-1,TGCGCCAGCAGCTTTACAGGGTTGGAAGCTTTCTTT,CASSFTGLEAFF
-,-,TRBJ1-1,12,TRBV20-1,TGCAGTGCTAGAAACGGTATATCTGAAGCTTTCTTT,CSARNGISEAFF
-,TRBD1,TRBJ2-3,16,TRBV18,TGTGCCAGCTCACCACAGTCGCCAGGGGGCTCAGATACGCAGTATTTT,CASSPQSPGGSDTQYF
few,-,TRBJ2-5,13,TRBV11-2,TGTGCCAGCAGCTCCTCCCTAGGAGAGACCCAGTACTTC,CASSSSLGETQYF
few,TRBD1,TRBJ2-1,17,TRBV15,TGTGCCACCAGCAGAGATCCCGGGACAGGGGGTTACAATGAGCAGTTCTTC,CATSRDPGTGGYNEQFF
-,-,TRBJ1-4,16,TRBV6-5,TGTGCCAGCAGCCCCTCTCGTCCGGCAACTAATGAAAAACTGTTTTTT,CASSPSRPATNEKLFF
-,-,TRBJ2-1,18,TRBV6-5,TGTGCCAGCAGTCCATCCGTGGGGGCGTCGAGCTCCTACAATGAGCAGTTCTTC,CASSPSVGASSSYNEQFF
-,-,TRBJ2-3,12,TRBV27,TGTGCCAGCGGGCGGGGCACAGATACGCAGTATTTT,CASGRGTDTQYF
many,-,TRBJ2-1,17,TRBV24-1,TGTGCCACCAGTGATCCGCTTAGCGGCCTCTCCTACAATGAGCAGTTCTTC,CATSDPLSGLSYNEQFF
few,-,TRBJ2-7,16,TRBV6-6,TGTGCCAGCAGTCGGGCAGGGGCCCCGGAATCCTACGAGCAGTACTTC,CASSRAGAPESYEQYF
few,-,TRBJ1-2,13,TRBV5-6,TGTGCCAGCAGCTCTTCCCCCGGCGGGGGCTACACCTTC,CASSSSPGGGYTF
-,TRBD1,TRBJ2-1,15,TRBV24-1,TGTGCCACCAGTGATAGGGGACAGACCTACAATGAGCAGTTCTTC,CATSDRGQTYNEQFF
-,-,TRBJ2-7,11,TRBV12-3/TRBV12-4,TGTGCCAGCAGCACTCTCTACGAGCAGTACTTC,CASSTLYEQYF
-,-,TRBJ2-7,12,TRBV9,TGTGCCAGCAGCGGACTAGGCAACGAGCAGTACTTC,CASSGLGNEQYF
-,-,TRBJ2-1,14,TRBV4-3,TGCGCCAGCAGCCAAGATAGGAATCTGGATGAGCAGTTCTTC,CASSQDRNLDEQFF
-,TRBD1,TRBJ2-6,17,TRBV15,TGTGCCACCAACCCGGGACAGGGGGCTTCTGGGGCCAACGTCCTGACTTTC,CATNPGQGASGANVLTF
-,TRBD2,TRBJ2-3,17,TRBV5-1,TGCGCCAGCAGCCCGTCGGTGGGAGCGGGAGTCACAGATACGCAGTATTTT,CASSPSVGAGVTDTQYF
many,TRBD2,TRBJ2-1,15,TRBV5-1,TGCGCCAGCAGCGGGATCGGCGGGGGGCGGGGTGAGCAGTTCTTC,CASSGIGGGRGEQFF
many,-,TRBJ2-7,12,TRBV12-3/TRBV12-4,TGTGCCAGCAGTTTGACAGCTTACGAGCAGTACTTC,CASSLTAYEQYF
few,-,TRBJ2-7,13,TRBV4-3,TGCGCCAGCAGCCATGAACAGGGCTCCGAGCAGTACTTC,CASSHEQGSEQYF
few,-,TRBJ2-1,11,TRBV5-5,TGTGCCAGCAGCGCACCGGGAGAGCAGTTCTTC,CASSAPGEQFF